In its sample, the clone carrying this TCR beta chain was seen a few times. Assay used: immunoSEQ multiplex PCR; TCRdb lists only in-frame clones, some missing. The sample lists tens of thousands of clones; 89% were seen once. Germline V lookup: CDR1 KGHSH, CDR2 LQKENI. The junction had 6 bases not matched to a gene; V was cut back by 5 bases and J by 5 bases. The CDR3 is made up of 14 amino acids. The sample originates from a study of technical replicates of blood from several donors. This receptor was identified in a human donor in good health. The J gene is TRBJ1-1, the V gene TRBV18; 9 bases agree with TRBD1. Sequenced: T cells isolated from PBMCs. The CDR3 loop reads CASSAKTGGTEAFF. DNA for the CDR3: TGTGCCAGCTCAGCGAAGACAGGGGGAACTGAAGCTTTCTTT.